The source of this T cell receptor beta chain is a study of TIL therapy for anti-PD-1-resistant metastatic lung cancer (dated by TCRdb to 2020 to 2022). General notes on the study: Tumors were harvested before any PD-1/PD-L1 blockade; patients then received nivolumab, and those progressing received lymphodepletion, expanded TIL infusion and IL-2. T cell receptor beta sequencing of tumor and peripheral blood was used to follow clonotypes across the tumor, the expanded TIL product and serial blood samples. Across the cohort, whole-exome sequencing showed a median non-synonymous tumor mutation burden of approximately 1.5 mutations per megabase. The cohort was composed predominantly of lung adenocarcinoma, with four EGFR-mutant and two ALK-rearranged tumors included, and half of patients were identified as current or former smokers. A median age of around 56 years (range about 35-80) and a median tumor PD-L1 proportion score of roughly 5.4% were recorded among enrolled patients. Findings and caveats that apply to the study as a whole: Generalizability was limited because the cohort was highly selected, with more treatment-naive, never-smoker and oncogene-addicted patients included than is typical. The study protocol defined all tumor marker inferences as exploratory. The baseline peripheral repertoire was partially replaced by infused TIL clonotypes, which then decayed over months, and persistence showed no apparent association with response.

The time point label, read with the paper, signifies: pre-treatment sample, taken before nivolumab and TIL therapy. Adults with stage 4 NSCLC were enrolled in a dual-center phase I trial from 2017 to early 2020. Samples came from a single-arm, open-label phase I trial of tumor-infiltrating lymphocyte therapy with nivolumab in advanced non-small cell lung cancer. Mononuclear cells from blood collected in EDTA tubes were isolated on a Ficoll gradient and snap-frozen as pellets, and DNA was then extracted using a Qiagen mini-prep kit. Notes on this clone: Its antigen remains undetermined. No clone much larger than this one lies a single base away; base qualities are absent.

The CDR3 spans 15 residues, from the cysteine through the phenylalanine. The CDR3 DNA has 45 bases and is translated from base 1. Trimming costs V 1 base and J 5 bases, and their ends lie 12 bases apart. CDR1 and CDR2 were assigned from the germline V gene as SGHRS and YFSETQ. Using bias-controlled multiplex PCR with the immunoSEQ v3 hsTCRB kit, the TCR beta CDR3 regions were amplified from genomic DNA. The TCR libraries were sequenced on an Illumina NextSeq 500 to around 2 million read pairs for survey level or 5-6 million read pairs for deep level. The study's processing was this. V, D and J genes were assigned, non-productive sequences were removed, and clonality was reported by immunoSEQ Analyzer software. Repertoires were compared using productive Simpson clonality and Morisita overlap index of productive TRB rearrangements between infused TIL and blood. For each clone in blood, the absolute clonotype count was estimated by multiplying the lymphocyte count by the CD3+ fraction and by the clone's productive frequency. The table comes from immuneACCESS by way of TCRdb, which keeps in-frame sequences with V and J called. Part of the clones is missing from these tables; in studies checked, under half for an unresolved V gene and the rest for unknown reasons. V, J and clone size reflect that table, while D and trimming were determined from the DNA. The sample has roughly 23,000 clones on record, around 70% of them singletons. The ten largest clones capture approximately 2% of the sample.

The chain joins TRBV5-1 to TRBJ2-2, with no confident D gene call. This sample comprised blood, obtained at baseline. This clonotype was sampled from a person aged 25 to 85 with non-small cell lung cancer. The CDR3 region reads CASSLYSAYTGELFF. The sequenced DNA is TGCGCCAGCAGCTTGTACAGCGCTTATACCGGGGAGCTGTTTTTT.